This T cell receptor beta chain stems from a study of CD8 T cells in Susac syndrome. Study-wide points: An acknowledgment was made by the study that its TCR sequencing and HLA analysis involved relatively few individuals.

Random hexamers were used to reverse transcribe an amount of roughly 0.45 to 1 ug RNA. A multiplex approach, immunoSEQ multiplex PCR, amplified TCR beta CDR3 across 54 Vbeta and 13 Jbeta. TCRdb independently ran MiXCR on the immunoSEQ multiplex PCR reads; one entry per CDR3 protein. The sample has around 270,000 distinct CDR3 sequences; 85% are singletons. Germline values: CDR1 DFQATT, CDR2 SNEGSKA (reference sequence). CDR3 length: 13 residues. V lost 1 base and J lost 4, with 11 bases in between. Turning to this clonotype: What it binds is unknown.

The multiple sclerosis control group consisted of treatment-naive patients whose relapsing-remitting disease, which was either stable or active, fulfilled revised McDonald criteria. TEMRA cells were FACS-enriched, and CD8+ and CD4+ T cells were isolated negatively. The sequencing input was CD8+ T cells from PBMCs. The V and J genes are TRBV20-1 and TRBJ2-7; no firm D call. The receptor was isolated from a human donor with multiple sclerosis. The CDR3 sequence is CSARGRLGYEQYF. For the CDR3, the DNA is TGCAGTGCTAGAGGCAGGCTGGGATACGAGCAGTACTTC.